This is a list of T cell receptor beta chains from one sample in a study of T-cell memory formation after mild COVID-19. MiXCR was run by TCRdb on the 5' RACE reads, yielding one entry per CDR3 protein. The sample lists around 410,000 distinct CDR3 sequences; around a quarter were seen once. The sample consisted of PBMCs or a T cell subset sorted from them (not recorded which). The source of these receptors is an adult woman who had mild COVID-19 (a few samples of this study predate the infection). Cell type and time point are not known. CDR3s include the opening cysteine and the closing phenylalanine or tryptophan. Each record gives: J gene, V gene, clone size, D gene, CDR3 DNA, CDR3 protein. The D gene is left open where the match is weak. Clone size is stated in some rows and not others, as once, few, many or a class when expanded.

J gene: TRBJ2-7; V gene: TRBV7-8; clone size: .; D gene: TRBD2; CDR3 DNA: TGTGCCAGCAGATTGGGGGGGAAGACCTACGAGCAGTACTTC; CDR3 protein: CASRLGGKTYEQYF
J gene: TRBJ1-1; V gene: TRBV7-9; clone size: .; D gene: .; CDR3 DNA: TGTGCCAGCAGCTTAGTGGGACGGGAAGCTTTCTTT; CDR3 protein: CASSLVGREAFF
J gene: TRBJ2-3; V gene: TRBV12-3/TRBV12-4; clone size: .; D gene: .; CDR3 DNA: TGTGCCAGCAGTTTAGCTCCGGACCGCACAGATACGCAGTATTTT; CDR3 protein: CASSLAPDRTDTQYF
J gene: TRBJ2-3; V gene: TRBV7-9; clone size: .; D gene: TRBD2; CDR3 DNA: TGTGCCAGCGCGTGGCGGGAGGGCCCAGATACGCAGTATTTT; CDR3 protein: CASAWREGPDTQYF
J gene: TRBJ2-3; V gene: TRBV6-5; clone size: few; D gene: .; CDR3 DNA: TGTGCCAGCCTACCTCAGAGCGGAACCTCAGTAAGCACAGATACGCAGTATTTT; CDR3 protein: CASLPQSGTSVSTDTQYF
J gene: TRBJ1-1; V gene: TRBV10-3; clone size: .; D gene: .; CDR3 DNA: TGTGCCATCAGTGAGGCAGGGAACACTGAAGCTTTCTTT; CDR3 protein: CAISEAGNTEAFF
J gene: TRBJ2-5; V gene: TRBV3-1; clone size: .; D gene: TRBD2; CDR3 DNA: TGTGCCAGCAGCCAAGGGACTAGCGGGACAGAAGAGACCCAGTACTTC; CDR3 protein: CASSQGTSGTEETQYF
J gene: TRBJ2-5; V gene: TRBV19; clone size: .; D gene: TRBD1; CDR3 DNA: TGTGCCAGTAGTATACACACAGGGGTAGGGACCCAGTACTTC; CDR3 protein: CASSIHTGVGTQYF
J gene: TRBJ2-7; V gene: TRBV19; clone size: few; D gene: .; CDR3 DNA: TGTGCCAGTAGTCCGACGGACAAGTCCTACGAGCAGTACTTC; CDR3 protein: CASSPTDKSYEQYF
J gene: TRBJ2-1; V gene: TRBV7-9; clone size: .; D gene: TRBD1; CDR3 DNA: TGTGCCAGCAGCTCGCCCCTCAACTACGACAGGGCCGATGAGCAGTTCTTC; CDR3 protein: CASSSPLNYDRADEQFF
J gene: TRBJ1-5; V gene: TRBV12-3/TRBV12-4; clone size: once; D gene: .; CDR3 DNA: TGTGCCAGCAGTGGCCTCGGGACCGCGAGGGGTACCCAGCATTTT; CDR3 protein: CASSGLGTARGTQHF
J gene: TRBJ2-1; V gene: TRBV7-2; clone size: many; D gene: TRBD2; CDR3 DNA: TGTGCCAGCAGCCGACTAGCTCTTCGGAATGAGCAGTTCTTC; CDR3 protein: CASSRLALRNEQFF
J gene: TRBJ1-1; V gene: TRBV12-3/TRBV12-4; clone size: .; D gene: .; CDR3 DNA: TGTGCCAGCAGTTTGGAGTACACTGAAGCTTTCTTT; CDR3 protein: CASSLEYTEAFF
J gene: TRBJ1-5; V gene: TRBV5-5; clone size: .; D gene: TRBD1; CDR3 DNA: TGTGCCAGCAGCTACGGACAGGGATCCGTGCCCCAGCATTTT; CDR3 protein: CASSYGQGSVPQHF
J gene: TRBJ2-3; V gene: TRBV6-2/TRBV6-3; clone size: few; D gene: .; CDR3 DNA: TGTGCCAGCAGTTACGATCCGGGAAATACGCAGTATTTT; CDR3 protein: CASSYDPGNTQYF
J gene: TRBJ2-1; V gene: TRBV15; clone size: few; D gene: TRBD2; CDR3 DNA: TGTGCCACCAGCAGAAGGACTAGCGGGAGGAACAATGAGCAGTTCTTC; CDR3 protein: CATSRRTSGRNNEQFF
J gene: TRBJ1-1; V gene: TRBV30; clone size: .; D gene: .; CDR3 DNA: TGTGCCTGGTTGTTCGGAGACAGGAACACTGAAGCTTTCTTT; CDR3 protein: CAWLFGDRNTEAFF
J gene: TRBJ2-7; V gene: TRBV7-9; clone size: few; D gene: .; CDR3 DNA: TGTGCCAGCAGCTTTTCCAGGGGAGGCGAGCAGTACTTC; CDR3 protein: CASSFSRGGEQYF
J gene: TRBJ2-6; V gene: TRBV30; clone size: few; D gene: .; CDR3 DNA: TGTGCCTACGGCTCTGGGGCCAACGTCCTGACTTTC; CDR3 protein: CAYGSGANVLTF
J gene: TRBJ1-2; V gene: TRBV7-9; clone size: few; D gene: TRBD1; CDR3 DNA: TGTGCCAGCAGCTTATGGGACAGGGAATCAAGCTATGGCTACACCTTC; CDR3 protein: CASSLWDRESSYGYTF
J gene: TRBJ1-5; V gene: TRBV29-1; clone size: .; D gene: .; CDR3 DNA: TGCAGCGTTGGGGGGGGTAGCAATCAGCCCCAGCATTTT; CDR3 protein: CSVGGGSNQPQHF
J gene: TRBJ2-3; V gene: TRBV5-1; clone size: many; D gene: .; CDR3 DNA: TGTGCCAGCAGCTTAGACCGCGGGGGCACAGATACGCAGTATTTT; CDR3 protein: CASSLDRGGTDTQYF
J gene: TRBJ2-6; V gene: TRBV4-1; clone size: .; D gene: .; CDR3 DNA: TGCGCCAGCAGCCAAGATTTAAGTTTCTCTTGGGCCAACGTCCTGACTTTC; CDR3 protein: CASSQDLSFSWANVLTF
J gene: TRBJ2-5; V gene: TRBV3-1; clone size: .; D gene: TRBD2; CDR3 DNA: TGTGCCAGCAGCCAAGCAGCTAGCGGACTTCAAGAGACCCAGTACTTC; CDR3 protein: CASSQAASGLQETQYF
J gene: TRBJ2-1; V gene: TRBV24-1; clone size: .; D gene: TRBD2; CDR3 DNA: TGTGCCACCAGTGATCGTAGCGGGAGGGTTGAGCAGTTCTTC; CDR3 protein: CATSDRSGRVEQFF
J gene: TRBJ2-1; V gene: TRBV29-1; clone size: few; D gene: .; CDR3 DNA: TGCAGCGCCGACCGGGACGGGTACTATGAGCAGTTCTTC; CDR3 protein: CSADRDGYYEQFF
J gene: TRBJ1-4; V gene: TRBV15; clone size: .; D gene: .; CDR3 DNA: TGTGCCACCAGCAGAGATCCCGCTGCAACTAATGAAAAACTGTTTTTT; CDR3 protein: CATSRDPAATNEKLFF
J gene: TRBJ1-1; V gene: TRBV20-1; clone size: once; D gene: .; CDR3 DNA: TGCAGTGCCCAGATGGGGCAGGCGAACACTGAAGCTTTCTTT; CDR3 protein: CSAQMGQANTEAFF
J gene: TRBJ2-5; V gene: TRBV29-1; clone size: .; D gene: .; CDR3 DNA: TGCAGCGTTGAATCAGGGCCACAAGAGACCCAGTACTTC; CDR3 protein: CSVESGPQETQYF
J gene: TRBJ2-7; V gene: TRBV5-1; clone size: many; D gene: .; CDR3 DNA: TGCGCCAGCAGCTTCCCTTCAGGGGTCCGATCCTACGAGCAGTACTTC; CDR3 protein: CASSFPSGVRSYEQYF
J gene: TRBJ1-1; V gene: TRBV6-5; clone size: .; D gene: .; CDR3 DNA: TGTGCCAGCAGTTACGGGGCCGGAGGGGCTTTCTTT; CDR3 protein: CASSYGAGGAFF
J gene: TRBJ2-3; V gene: TRBV11-2; clone size: .; D gene: TRBD2; CDR3 DNA: TGTGCCAGCAGCTACACCGCGGCGGGGGGGCAGGAAGATACGCAGTATTTT; CDR3 protein: CASSYTAAGGQEDTQYF